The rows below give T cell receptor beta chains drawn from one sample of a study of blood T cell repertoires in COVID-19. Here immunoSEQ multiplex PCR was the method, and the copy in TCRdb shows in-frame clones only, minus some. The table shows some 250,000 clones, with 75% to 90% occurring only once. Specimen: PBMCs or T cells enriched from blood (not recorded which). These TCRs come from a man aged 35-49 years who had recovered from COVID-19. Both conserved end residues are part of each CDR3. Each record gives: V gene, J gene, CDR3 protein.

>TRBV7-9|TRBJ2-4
CASSPNAGPKNIQYF
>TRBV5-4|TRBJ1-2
CASSLAAWRQEPEIYGYTF
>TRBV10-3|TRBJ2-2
CAISESFGRGNTGELFF
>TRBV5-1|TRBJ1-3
CASSLSSPSLLSSGNTIYF
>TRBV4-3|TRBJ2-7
CASSHGTGASYEQYF
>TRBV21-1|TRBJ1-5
CASSNGQGACQPQHF
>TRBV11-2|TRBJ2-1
CASSPRTVGSYNEQFF
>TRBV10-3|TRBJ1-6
CAISESPGHVSPLHF
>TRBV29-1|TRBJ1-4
CSVDQGGDEKLFF
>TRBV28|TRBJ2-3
CASSLGGSSVTQYF
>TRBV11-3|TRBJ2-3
CASSTAHRADTQYF
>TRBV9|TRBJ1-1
CASSARDGYTEAFF
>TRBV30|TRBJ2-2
CAWDDQGSGELFF
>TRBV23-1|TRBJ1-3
CASSQSFRAGNTIYF
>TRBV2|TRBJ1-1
CASTKEAARGNTEAFF
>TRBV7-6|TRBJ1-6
CASSLAPQDDSSYNSPLHF
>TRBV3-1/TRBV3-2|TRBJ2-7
CASRRNYLGQASYEQYF
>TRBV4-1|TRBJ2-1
CASSRNRDSYNEQFF
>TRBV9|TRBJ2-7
CASSVSNSYEQYF
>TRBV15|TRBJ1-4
CATSRPPSSRTDNEKLFF
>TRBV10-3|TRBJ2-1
CAISPGGSSYEQFF
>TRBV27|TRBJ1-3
CASSLTLGQASLEGNTIYF
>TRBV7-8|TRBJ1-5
CASSRDRERQPQHF
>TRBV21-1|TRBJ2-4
CASSTYPGQGIKNIQYF
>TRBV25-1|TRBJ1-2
CASSESLIDRVPNYGYTF
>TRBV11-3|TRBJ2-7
CASSSGQGIYEQYF
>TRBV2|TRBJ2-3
CASSVGGLASTDTQYF
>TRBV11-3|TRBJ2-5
CASSLLTSGGAETQYF
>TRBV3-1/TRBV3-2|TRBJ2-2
CASSFSGGALGELFF
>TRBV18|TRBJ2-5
CASSPQGALETQYF
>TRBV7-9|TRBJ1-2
CASSPGQGLVGYTF
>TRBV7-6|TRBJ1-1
CASSLVSQGANTEAFF
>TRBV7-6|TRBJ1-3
CASSLSQGRNTIYF
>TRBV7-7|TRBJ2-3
CASSAGLAGFDTQYF
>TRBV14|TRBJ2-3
CASSQLAGVRTTDTQYF
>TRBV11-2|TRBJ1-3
CASSLDDLEGRNTIYF
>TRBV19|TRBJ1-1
CASSMVGQLNTEAFF
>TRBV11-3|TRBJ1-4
CASSGQGTNEKLFF
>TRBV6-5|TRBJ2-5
CAAPHRGRKETQYF
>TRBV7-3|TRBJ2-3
CASSLTSAVRGTDTQYF
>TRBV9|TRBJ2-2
CASSVNSGANTGELFF
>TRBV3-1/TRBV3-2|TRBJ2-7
CASSQDLYEQYF
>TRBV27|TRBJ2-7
CASSKGGNAGLAGGGEQYF
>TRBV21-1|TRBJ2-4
CASSKGKEAGIQNIQYF
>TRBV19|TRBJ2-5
CASSIGEGARETQYF
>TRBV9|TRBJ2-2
CASSPLLDRGTNTGELFF